The source of this T cell receptor beta chain is a study of T cells after yellow fever vaccination (dated by TCRdb to the late 2010s). Regarding the complete study: The SMART-Seq v4 Ultra Low Input RNA kit was used to prepare libraries from fractions with low cell numbers. Two healthy male donors made up the cohort, one aged 18 to 30 years and the other aged 30 to 40 years. Blood samples were taken at several timepoints before and after primary and secondary immunization, and bulk PBMC replicates and cell subsets were isolated. To follow T-cell clones before and after primary and booster YFV17D yellow fever vaccination, bulk TCR alpha and beta repertoires were sequenced over time.

A remark on this clonotype: The specificity of this receptor is unknown. No per-base quality is available; no much larger clone lies one base away.

For CDR1 and CDR2, the germline V gene (reference sequence) lists SEHNR and FQNEAQ. The CDR3 runs 15 amino acids, cysteine and phenylalanine included. Only the CDR3 portion is preserved as DNA: 45 bases, with reading frame beginning at the first base. V is pared back by 5 bases and J by 4 bases, with 15 bases lying between the germline termini. Overall study outcomes, separate from this receptor: Compared with the primary T-cell response, the secondary T-cell response was faster but weaker, reaching its peak on day 5 rather than on day 15. Only a couple of donors were included in the study, so the extent to which the findings can be generalized is limited. Because abundant contaminating clonotypes from the bulk population could be contained in FACS-sorted repertoires, computational filtering was required. Most clones expanded after primary vaccination (around 96% of CD4 and roughly 88% of CD8) were re-detected after the booster, suggesting that broad memory maintenance occurred. A small share of clonotypes occurred in both CD4 and CD8 compartments, likely arising from convergent recombination.

TCR cDNA was synthesized by 5'RACE template switching, which introduced a universal primer site and unique molecular identifiers. Priming of cDNA synthesis was performed from both the TCR alpha and TCR beta constant segments. Two PCR steps were used to amplify libraries, with sample barcodes and sequencing adapters being added in the second step. Sequencing of libraries was performed on Illumina HiSeq 2500 (2x100 bp) or NovaSeq (2x150 bp). On the study's bioinformatics: MIGEC handled demultiplexing of reads and collapsing into UMI consensus sequences, while MiXCR performed V(D)J alignment. Vaccine-responding clonotypes were identified with edgeR using replicate PBMC samples, with FDR below 0.01 and a log2 fold change above 5 up to day 15 being required. Each bulk clonotype was labeled CD4 or CD8 based on which sequenced repertoire, CD4 or CD8, contained the clonotype at higher abundance. TCRdb itself trimmed the public reads at Q25 with fastp, ran MiXCR and retained productive beta chains. For every CDR3 protein sequence, its rows merge into one entry that carries the most common genes and DNA. The V and J calls shown here were made by TCRdb, not taken from the authors' results. Present in this sample are a few hundred thousand distinct CDR3 sequences, about 7% of which were seen just once. Roughly 0.86% of the sample is held by the ten biggest clonotypes.

This specimen's treatment or condition label, interpreted: live attenuated yellow fever vaccine strain. PBMCs were isolated from peripheral blood using a standard Ficoll-Paque protocol. Dynabeads CD4 and CD8 positive selection kits were used to isolate CD4 and CD8 T-cell fractions. RNA was extracted with TriZol from bulk PBMCs, CD4 and CD8 fractions, and dextramer-positive and dextramer-negative fractions. This clonotype originated in a man in his thirties or forties who received the YFV17D yellow fever vaccine. The input for sequencing was CD4+ T cells sorted from PBMCs, taken 15 days after the yellow fever booster vaccination. The sequence is built from TRBV7-9 and TRBJ1-5; a tentative D call is TRBD1 (6 bases match). Here is the DNA: TGTGCCAGCAGCCCCGAGGGACACTCAAATCAGCCCCAGCATTTT. Its product reads: CASSPEGHSNQPQHF.